One and the same sample provided the 13 T cell receptor beta chains below, sequenced in a study of CD8+CD57+ T cells in acquired aplastic anemia. Genomic DNA constituted the template upon which TCR beta VDJ and CDR3 profiling was performed. TCRdb re-called the reads with MiXCR, one entry per CDR3 protein. The sample has roughly 500,000 distinct CDR3 sequences, less than 35% seen once; the top ten hold roughly 0.8%. Patients who underwent sequencing had shown CD8+CD57+ cell expansion by flow cytometry. Input material: sorted CD4+, CD8+, or CD8+CD57+ T cells (not recorded which) from PBMCs. These receptors came from a human donor with aplastic anemia.

The gene calls are TRBV6-5 and TRBJ1-1; tentative D call: TRBD1 (5 bases). V lost 2 bases to trimming and J lost 1 base, with 14 bases between them. CDR1 is MNHEY, CDR2 SVGAGI, per germline. CDR3 size: 16 residues. In DNA, the CDR3 is TGTGCCAGCAGTTACGCCGACAGCTGGAGGAACACTGAAGCTTTCTTT. Translation: CASSYADSWRNTEAFF.

This clonotype was counted between two and nine times. The rearrangement links TRBV11-1 to TRBJ2-5, with no clear D. Trimming pared 2 bases from V and 2 bases from J, leaving 18 bases between. Germline CDR1 and CDR2: SGHAT and FQDESV (reference sequence). The CDR3 extends over 17 amino acids. The CDR3 is CASSLRGAGMGQETQYF. Here the CDR3 DNA reads TGTGCCAGCAGCTTACGAGGAGCCGGAATGGGACAAGAGACCCAGTACTTC.

Only a few counts were recorded for this clonotype. V usage is TRBV7-9 and J usage is TRBJ1-1, with D perhaps matching TRBD1 (6 bases). The CDR3 has 15 amino acids. The V and J ends lost 3 bases and 3 bases respectively, with 14 bases between them. The germline gives CDR1 SEHNR, CDR2 FQNEAQ (reference sequence). The CDR3 DNA sequence: TGTGCCAGCAGCTTCTTCTCCAGGGGCCACACTGAAGCTTTCTTT. This translates into CASSFFSRGHTEAFF.

This clonotype has ten or more counts. This rearrangement joins TRBV7-3 to TRBJ2-7; D is ambiguous. This CDR3 is 13 amino acids long. Trimming stripped 3 bases from V and 3 bases from J, with 9 bases between. The germline gives CDR1 SGHTA, CDR2 FQGTGA. The CDR3 DNA reads TGTGCCAGCAGCTTCGACCTCCACTACGAGCAGTACTTC. This gives the protein CASSFDLHYEQYF. Variable domain in full (rest from reference TRBV7-3 and TRBJ2-7): GAGVSQTPSNKVTEKGKYVELRCDPISGHTALYWYRQSLGQGPEFLIYFQGTGAADDSGLPNDRFFAVRPEGSVSTLKIQRTERGDSAVYLCASSFDLHYEQYFGPGTRLTVT.

Comment on this clonotype: A read error may be the cause here, since a much bigger clone is one base away. The chain couples TRBV2 to TRBJ2-2, with D tentatively TRBD1 (6 bases). Germline assignment: CDR1 SNHLY and CDR2 FYNNEI. This CDR3 region has 13 residues. The ends were cut back, 6 bases at V and 5 bases at J, with 10 bases in the middle. The CDR3 protein is CASSSRGTGELFF. The DNA of the CDR3 is TGTGCCAGCAGCTCAAGGGGGACCGGGGAGCTGTTTTTT.

This clonotype was counted many times. The chain links TRBV15 to TRBJ2-3, with TRBD2 identical over 7 bases. The CDR3 has 16 residues. Germline CDR1 LNHNV, CDR2 YYDKDF (reference sequence). The J segment lost 6 bases and the V segment lost 0 bases, leaving 9 bases of the junction unmatched. The CDR3 sequence is CATSRDSAGAFDTQYF. CDR3 nucleotides: TGTGCCACCAGCAGAGATTCGGCGGGAGCCTTTGATACGCAGTATTTT. The whole variable domain, remainder taken from reference TRBV15 and TRBJ2-3, is DAMVIQNPRYQVTQFGKPVTLSCSQTLNHNVMYWYQQKSSQAPKLLFHYYDKDFNNEADTPDNFQSRRPNTSFCFLDIRSPGLGDTAMYLCATSRDSAGAFDTQYFGPGTRLTVL.

There are many counts of this clonotype. V gene TRBV7-2 combines with J gene TRBJ1-5, with 7 bases identical to TRBD1. Germline lookup yields CDR1 SGHTA and CDR2 FQGNSA. Germline trimming cut 1 base from V and 3 bases from J; bases unmatched to any gene: 3. This CDR3 has 15 amino acids. CDR3 coding DNA: TGTGCCAGCAGCTTAGGGGACAGAAACAATCAGCCCCAGCATTTT. It is translated as CASSLGDRNNQPQHF.

This clonotype was seen repeatedly, ten times or more. The chain carries TRBV20-1 and TRBJ1-6, with TRBD1 identical over 7 bases. V shed 3 bases, J shed 10 bases, and the junction held 9 bases outside the gene matches. CDR1 DFQATT and CDR2 SNEGSKA come from the germline V gene (reference sequence). There are 14 residues in the CDR3. This chain's CDR3 is CSARGRGLASPLHF. The CDR3 DNA is TGCAGTGCTAGGGGAAGGGGGCTAGCATCACCCCTCCACTTT.

This clonotype was picked up a small number of times. J is TRBJ1-2 and V is TRBV5-6; D remains ambiguous. Trimming removed 0 bases from V and 6 bases from J, with 9 bases in between. The V gene's germline CDR1 is SGHDT and CDR2 YYEEEE. The CDR3 has 13 amino acids. The CDR3 DNA sequence: TGTGCCAGCAGCTTGGGTCTCCGGGATGGCTACACCTTC. Translating gives CASSLGLRDGYTF.

The rearrangement joins TRBV19 to TRBJ2-5, with D unresolved. V dropped 5 bases and J dropped 4 bases, with 11 bases sitting between them. The CDR3 sequence is 13 residues long. CDR1 and CDR2 from the germline V gene are LNHDA and SQIVND (reference sequence). The CDR3 DNA reads TGTGCCAGTAGTGCCGGGTCGGCAGAGACCCAGTACTTC. It specifies CASSAGSAETQYF.

This chain connects TRBV19 to TRBJ1-1; no firm D call. Germline CDR1 and CDR2: LNHDA and SQIVND (reference sequence). The CDR3 is made up of 15 amino acids. Trimming removed 5 bases from V and 2 bases from J, with 15 bases in between. CDR3 amino acids: CASSPGMSGNTEAFF. The CDR3 bases are TGTGCCAGTAGTCCGGGGATGTCTGGAAACACTGAAGCTTTCTTT. The full variable domain, in which reference TRBV19 and TRBJ1-1 provide the parts outside the CDR3, is DGGITQSPKYLFRKEGQNVTLSCEQNLNHDAMYWYRQDPGQGLRLIYYSQIVNDFQKGDIAEGYSVSREKKESFPLTVTSAQKNPTAFYLCASSPGMSGNTEAFFGQGTRLTVV.

The chain is built from TRBV19 and TRBJ1-5, with TRBD1 identical over 7 bases. V was clipped by 7 bases and J by 0 bases; unmatched bases: 6. The germline gives CDR1 LNHDA, CDR2 SQIVND (reference sequence). There are 15 residues in the CDR3. The CDR3 is CASTPDRVSNQPQHF. CDR3 DNA sequence: TGTGCCAGTACCCCCGACAGGGTTAGCAATCAGCCCCAGCATTTT.

This clonotype showed up just a few times. The V gene is TRBV6-1, the J gene TRBJ2-7; either TRBD1 or TRBD2 may supply D (5 bases each). The CDR3 sequence is 15 residues long. Deletions cut 2 bases from V and 7 bases from J, with 18 bases between. CDR1 MNHNS and CDR2 SASEGT come from the germline V gene. The chain's CDR3 is CASSESWGSGREQYF. The CDR3 DNA is TGTGCCAGCAGTGAATCATGGGGGAGTGGTCGGGAGCAGTACTTC.